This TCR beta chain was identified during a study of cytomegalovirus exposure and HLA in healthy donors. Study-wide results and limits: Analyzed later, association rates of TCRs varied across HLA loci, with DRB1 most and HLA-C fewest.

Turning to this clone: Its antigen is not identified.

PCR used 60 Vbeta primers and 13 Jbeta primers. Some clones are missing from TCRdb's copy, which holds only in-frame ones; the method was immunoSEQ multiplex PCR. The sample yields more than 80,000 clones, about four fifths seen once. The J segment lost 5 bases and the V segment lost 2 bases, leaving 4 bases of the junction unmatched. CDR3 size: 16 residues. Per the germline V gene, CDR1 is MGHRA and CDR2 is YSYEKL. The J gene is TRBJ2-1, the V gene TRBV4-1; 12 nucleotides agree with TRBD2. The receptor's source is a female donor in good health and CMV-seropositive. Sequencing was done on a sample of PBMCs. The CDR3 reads CASSQRLAGENNEQFF. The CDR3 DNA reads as TGCGCCAGCAGCCAAAGACTAGCGGGGGAGAACAATGAGCAGTTCTTC.